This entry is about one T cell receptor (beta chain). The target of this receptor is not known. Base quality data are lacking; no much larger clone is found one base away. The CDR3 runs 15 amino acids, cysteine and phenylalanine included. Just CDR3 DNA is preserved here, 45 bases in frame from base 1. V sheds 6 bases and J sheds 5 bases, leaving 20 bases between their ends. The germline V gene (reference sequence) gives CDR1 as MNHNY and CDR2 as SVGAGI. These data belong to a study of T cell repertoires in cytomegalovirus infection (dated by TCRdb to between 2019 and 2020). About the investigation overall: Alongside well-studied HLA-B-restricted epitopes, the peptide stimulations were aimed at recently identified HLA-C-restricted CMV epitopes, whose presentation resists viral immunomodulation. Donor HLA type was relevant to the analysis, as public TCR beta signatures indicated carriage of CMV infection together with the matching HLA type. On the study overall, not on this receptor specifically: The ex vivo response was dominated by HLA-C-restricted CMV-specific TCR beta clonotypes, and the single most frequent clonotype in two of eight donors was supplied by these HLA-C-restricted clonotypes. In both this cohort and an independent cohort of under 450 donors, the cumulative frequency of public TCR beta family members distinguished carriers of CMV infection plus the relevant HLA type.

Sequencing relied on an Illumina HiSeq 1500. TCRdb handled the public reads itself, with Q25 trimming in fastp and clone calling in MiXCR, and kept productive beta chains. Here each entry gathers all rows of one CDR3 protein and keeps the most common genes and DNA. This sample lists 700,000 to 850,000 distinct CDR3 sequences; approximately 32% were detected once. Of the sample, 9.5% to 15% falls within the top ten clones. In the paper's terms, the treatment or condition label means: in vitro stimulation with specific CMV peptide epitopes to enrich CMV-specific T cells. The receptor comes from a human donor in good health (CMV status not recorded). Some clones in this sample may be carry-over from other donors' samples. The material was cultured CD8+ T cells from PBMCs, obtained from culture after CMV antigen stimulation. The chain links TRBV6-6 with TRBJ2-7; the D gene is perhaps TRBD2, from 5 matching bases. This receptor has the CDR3 CASSPVQGPGDEQYF. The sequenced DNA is TGTGCCAGCAGCCCCGTCCAAGGACCCGGGGACGAGCAGTACTTC.